One T cell receptor beta chain is described in this entry. This clone was seen more than once but under ten times. The target of this receptor is not known. Base qualities were left out, and no much larger clone turns up one base away. The library was obtained by the immunoSEQ multiplex PCR assay. Sourced from immuneACCESS, this table was stored by TCRdb with only in-frame sequences that have V and J called. A share of the clones is absent; for the studies checked, an unresolved V gene accounts for under half, and the remainder has no known explanation. Counted in this sample were around 96,000 clones; roughly 93% of them appeared once. The top ten clones comprise around 2.3% of the sample. This entry belongs to a study of T cell changes during pregnancy in multiple sclerosis (dated by TCRdb to between 2017 and 2020). Context from the whole study: The study examined how the T cell repertoire changed over the course of pregnancy in women with multiple sclerosis.

V and J are trimmed by 2 bases and 3 bases, and the gene matches miss 7 bases of the junction. Via the germline V gene, CDR1 is SNHLY and CDR2 FYNNEI. The CDR3 goes from the cysteine to the phenylalanine over 16 residues. Only CDR3 DNA is held: 48 bases, read in frame from base 1. The starting material was peripheral blood, obtained in the third trimester of pregnancy. This sequence was found in a female donor with multiple sclerosis, enrolled in a pregnancy study. The chain uses TRBV2 and TRBJ2-7, with 10 bases in between that match TRBD1. The CDR3 region reads CASSERRDRGSYEQYF. The DNA sequence is given as TGTGCCAGCAGTGAACGCCGGGACAGGGGTAGCTACGAGCAGTACTTC. With all but the CDR3 taken from the reference TRBV2 and TRBJ2-7 genes, the full variable domain is: EPEVTQTPSHQVTQMGQEVILRCVPISNHLYFYWYRQILGQKVEFLVSFYNNEISEKSEIFDDQFSVERPDGSNFTLKIRSTKLEDSAMYFCASSERRDRGSYEQYFGPGTRLTVT.